The 3 T cell receptor beta chains below all came from one sample that was sequenced in a study of response to subunit inactivated influenza vaccine (dated by TCRdb to 2016 to 2019). The library was obtained by RT-PCR. Sequenced using an Illumina HiSeq 2500. Starting from the raw public reads, TCRdb applied fastp trimming at Q25, assembled clones with MiXCR and retained in-frame beta chains. Identical CDR3 proteins give one entry, which carries the most common genes and DNA. The table for this sample lists a few hundred thousand distinct CDR3 sequences; about 11% of them were counted only once. Approximately 10% of the sample lies in the top ten. These same records also appear under a second study, on T cells expressing NK-cell markers. As that second study puts it: The TCR beta cDNA libraries were made using 5'RACE template switching, a step that added both a universal primer site and unique molecular identifiers.

The specimen comprised PBMCs from blood, sampled on the day of vaccination. Source of these receptors: a man aged 50 or older who received an inactivated influenza vaccine. Donor details come from another sample of the same person, matched by shared clones.

This chain uses TRBV19 with TRBJ1-5, with D possibly matching TRBD1 (6 bases). The CDR3 loop spans 15 amino acids. V was trimmed by 6 bases and J by 1 base, leaving 13 bases between them. The germline V gene encodes CDR1 LNHDA and CDR2 SQIVND (reference sequence). CDR3 protein: CASRRRGASNQPQHF. Here the CDR3 DNA reads TGTGCCAGTAGGAGACGGGGGGCCAGCAATCAGCCCCAGCATTTT.

There are a few counts of this clonotype. CDR3 sequence: CATSDPGEAVNTGELFF. Written as DNA, the CDR3 is TGTGCCACCAGTGATCCGGGTGAAGCGGTGAACACCGGGGAGCTGTTTTTT. The J gene is TRBJ2-2, the V gene TRBV24-1; maybe TRBD2 (5 bases). Germline CDR1 and CDR2: KGHDR and SFDVKD. The V end lost 3 bases, the J end lost 1 base, and 14 bases lay between the germline ends. CDR3 length equals 17 residues.

This chain connects TRBV28 to TRBJ1-6; 8 bases match TRBD1. Germline CDR1 reads MDHEN; CDR2 reads SYDVKM. This CDR3 has 15 residues. Trimming at V came to 6 bases and at J to 0 bases, leaving 1 base not matched to a gene. The CDR3 sequence: CASRGTGSYNSPLHF. As DNA, the CDR3 is TGTGCCAGCAGGGGGACAGGCTCCTATAATTCACCCCTCCACTTT.